The 27 T cell receptor beta chains below come from one sample, sequenced in a study of beta chain features in type 1 diabetes. Expressed TCRB transcripts got sequenced, as all isolated RNA was reverse transcribed. Assay: immunoSEQ multiplex PCR; the TCRdb copy retains only in-frame clones and omits some. Of 130,000 to 150,000 clones listed, 10% are singletons. Sequencing input: naive CD4+ T cells from blood. The origin of the receptors is a young man in good health.

The gene calls are TRBV18 and TRBJ2-1; perhaps TRBD2 as D (6 bases). The CDR3 has 15 amino acids. Per germline, CDR1 KGHSH and CDR2 LQKENI. Trimming took off 6 bases at V and 2 bases at J, with 14 bases between the two ends. The CDR3 coding sequence is TGTGCCAGCTCGCGGGACCTTACGACCTACAATGAGCAGTTCTTC. Protein: CASSRDLTTYNEQFF.

This sequence joins TRBV6-5 and TRBJ1-2; D gene unclear. The germline CDR1 and CDR2 sequences are MNHEY and SVGAGI. The V end lost 5 bases, the J end lost 6 bases, and 16 bases lay between the germline ends. This CDR3 spans 14 amino acids. CDR3 nucleotide sequence: TGTGCCAGCAGTAGGAGCGGGGTCGGGGATGGCTACACCTTC. Protein product: CASSRSGVGDGYTF.

This chain joins TRBV7-2 and TRBJ2-6; 8 nucleotides match TRBD1. The CDR3 sequence is 14 residues long. Germline values: CDR1 SGHTA, CDR2 FQGNSA. J lost 4 bases, V lost 5 bases, and 1 base had no gene match. The chain's CDR3 is CASSQGAGANVLTF. CDR3 nucleotide sequence: TGTGCCAGCAGCCAGGGGGCCGGGGCCAACGTCCTGACTTTC. The variable domain in full, with the rest retrieved from reference TRBV7-2 and TRBJ2-6, is GAGVSQSPSNKVTEKGKDVELRCDPISGHTALYWYRQSLGQGLEFLIYFQGNSAPDKSGLPSDRFSAERTGGSVSTLTIQRTQQEDSAVYLCASSQGAGANVLTFGAGSRLTVL.

V gene TRBV19 combines with J gene TRBJ2-3; 8 positions agree with TRBD2. This CDR3 is built from 15 residues. Germline V CDR1 and CDR2: LNHDA, SQIVND (reference sequence). Trimming removed 10 bases from V and 3 bases from J; junction bases left unmatched: 12. The CDR3 sequence: CATISGGTRTDTQYF. CDR3 in DNA: TGTGCCACTATCAGCGGGGGAACTCGTACAGATACGCAGTATTTT.

This clone was counted between two and nine times. The gene calls are TRBV5-1 and TRBJ2-3; 8 nucleotides line up with TRBD2. The CDR3 has 16 amino acids. J lost 2 bases, V lost 0 bases, and 5 bases had no gene match. The germline V gene has CDR1 SGHRS and CDR2 YFSETQ. The CDR3 DNA reads as TGCGCCAGCAGCTTGGCCGGGGGGGTTCTCACAGATACGCAGTATTTT. Its translation is CASSLAGGVLTDTQYF. Full variable domain (rest looked up from reference TRBV5-1 and TRBJ2-3): KAGVTQTPRYLIKTRGQQVTLSCSPISGHRSVSWYQQTPGQGLQFLFEYFSETQRNKGNFPGRFSGRQFSNSRSEMNVSTLELGDSALYLCASSLAGGVLTDTQYFGPGTRLTVL.

The chain employs TRBV7-9 and TRBJ2-1; D gene uncertain. Germline V CDR1 and CDR2: SEHNR, FQNEAQ (reference sequence). V gave up 1 base and J gave up 9 bases, with 7 bases separating them. The CDR3 totals 12 residues. The CDR3 DNA follows: TGTGCCAGCAGCTTAGACAGCCTTGAGCAGTTCTTC. Translating it yields CASSLDSLEQFF.

The V call is TRBV18, the J call TRBJ1-4, with D hard to call. V was pared by 4 bases and J by 4 bases, with 7 bases between. CDR1 is KGHSH, CDR2 LQKENI, per germline. CDR3 size: 13 residues. Here the CDR3 reads CASSRISNEKLFF. As DNA, the CDR3 is TGTGCCAGCTCACGAATCAGTAATGAAAAACTGTTTTTT. The full variable domain, its missing parts supplied by reference TRBV18 and TRBJ1-4, is NAGVMQNPRHLVRRRGQEARLRCSPMKGHSHVYWYRQLPEEGLKFMVYLQKENIIDESGMPKERFSAEFPKEGPSILRIQQVVRGDSAAYFCASSRISNEKLFFGSGTQLSVL.

This clone was picked up many times. J is TRBJ1-2 and V is TRBV29-1, with D perhaps TRBD1 (5 bases). Looked up from germline, CDR1 is SQVTM and CDR2 is ANQGSEA. CDR3 size: 12 residues. V lost 6 bases to trimming and J lost 0 bases, with 8 bases between them. CDR3 nucleotides: TGCAGCGTCAGGGCAACTAACTATGGCTACACCTTC. Its translation: CSVRATNYGYTF.

V gene TRBV28 combines with J gene TRBJ2-1, with 8 bases that match TRBD2. The trim removed 6 bases at V and 14 bases at J, leaving 15 bases unmatched. From germline, CDR1 is MDHEN and CDR2 SYDVKM. This CDR3 spans 14 amino acids. The CDR3 coding sequence is TGTGCCAGCAGCCCCGGGGGGGCTATGGGGGTTAAGTTCTTC. Protein: CASSPGGAMGVKFF.

At least ten counts were recorded for this clone. The J gene is TRBJ2-3, the V gene TRBV4-2; weak D call: TRBD2 (5 bases). The CDR3 runs 16 residues. Trimming stripped 0 bases from V and 2 bases from J, with 12 bases between. Germline CDR1 is LGHNA and CDR2 is YNFKEQ. The CDR3: CASSQDLKRNTDTQYF. The CDR3 nucleotides read TGTGCCAGCAGCCAAGACCTAAAGCGGAACACAGATACGCAGTATTTT.

This clone came up a few times. This chain joins TRBV28 and TRBJ2-1, with 9 bases aligning to TRBD2. V lost 7 bases, J lost 4 bases, and 5 bases stayed unmatched. CDR1 and CDR2 from the germline V gene are MDHEN and SYDVKM. The CDR3 runs to 14 residues. The CDR3 nucleotides read TGTGCCAGCACCCCAGCGGGGGGATACAATGAGCAGTTCTTC. Protein: CASTPAGGYNEQFF.

The rearrangement links TRBV4-2 to TRBJ2-5, with TRBD1 matching over 8 bases. This CDR3 spans 17 amino acids. Germline V gene lookup returns CDR1 LGHNA and CDR2 YNFKEQ. The trim removed 0 bases at V and 3 bases at J, leaving 9 bases unmatched. The CDR3 here is CASSQDGQGAIEETQYF. DNA for the CDR3: TGTGCCAGCAGCCAAGACGGGCAGGGGGCGATCGAAGAGACCCAGTACTTC.

This chain links TRBV14 with TRBJ2-7, with 8 bases that match TRBD1. The germline CDR1 and CDR2 sequences are SGHDN and FVKESK. CDR3 size: 20 residues. The V gene end was trimmed by 0 bases and the J gene end by 2 bases; junction bases not matched to a gene: 18. The CDR3 region has the DNA TGTGCCAGCAGCCAAGATGACAACAGGGGGTCTTGGAATTCGGCCTACGAGCAGTACTTC. Its protein is CASSQDDNRGSWNSAYEQYF.

The chain employs TRBV7-3 and TRBJ2-4; 8 nucleotides line up with TRBD2. The V segment lost 5 bases and the J segment 9 bases; nucleotides outside the gene matches: 9. From germline, CDR1 is SGHTA and CDR2 FQGTGA. This CDR3 region has 14 residues. The CDR3 here is CASSLGRGAPIQYF. CDR3 DNA: TGTGCCAGCAGCCTCGGGCGGGGGGCCCCCATTCAGTACTTC.

This clone was counted a few times. The rearrangement links TRBV4-3 to TRBJ2-2; D might be TRBD1 (5 bases). The CDR3 is made up of 16 amino acids. Germline CDR1 LGHNA, CDR2 YSLEER. V gave up 4 bases and J gave up 3 bases, with 15 bases separating them. CDR3 protein: CASSLDRTRDTGELFF. The CDR3 coding sequence is TGCGCCAGCAGCCTCGACAGAACCCGGGACACCGGGGAGCTGTTTTTT.

This clone was seen a few times. The chain uses TRBV25-1 and TRBJ1-5; D possibly corresponds to TRBD1 (6 bases). CDR3 size: 14 residues. Trimming pared 6 bases from V and 6 bases from J, leaving 15 bases between. Germline assignment: CDR1 MGHDK and CDR2 SYGVNS. In DNA form, the CDR3 reads TGTGCCAGCAGAAAAGCAGGGGCGGGTCAGCCCCAGCATTTT. This encodes CASRKAGAGQPQHF.

The genes are TRBV19 and TRBJ1-2; tentatively, D is TRBD1 (5 bases). Germline lookup yields CDR1 LNHDA and CDR2 SQIVND (reference sequence). V lost 6 bases to trimming and J lost 7 bases, with 12 bases between them. The CDR3 totals 12 residues. The chain's CDR3 is CASSPTAGGYTF. CDR3 nucleotides: TGTGCCAGTAGCCCGACAGCGGGTGGCTACACCTTC.

There are many counts of this clone. The chain links TRBV7-9 to TRBJ2-2; 7 bases are a match to TRBD2. CDR1 is SEHNR, CDR2 FQNEAQ, per germline (reference sequence). This CDR3 region has 15 residues. After removal of 5 bases from V and 2 bases from J, the junction contained 5 bases not matched to a gene. The CDR3 nucleotides read TGTGCCAGCAGCCGATCGGGGGGAAACACCGGGGAGCTGTTTTTT. Residues: CASSRSGGNTGELFF.

The V call is TRBV5-6, the J call TRBJ2-3; no clear D. This CDR3 has 16 amino acids. V was trimmed by 1 base and J by 0 bases, leaving 12 bases between them. CDR1 is SGHDT, CDR2 YYEEEE, per germline. DNA for the CDR3: TGTGCCAGCAGCTTGTTTTTAGTTACTAGCACAGATACGCAGTATTTT. Its protein is CASSLFLVTSTDTQYF.

This clone came up a few times. The genes are TRBV6-5 and TRBJ1-6; the D gene is possibly TRBD1 (6 bases). The CDR3 is 12 amino acids. Trimming stripped 6 bases from V and 8 bases from J, with 8 bases between. In germline, CDR1 is MNHEY, CDR2 SVGAGI. Here the CDR3 DNA reads TGTGCCAGCAGCCCAGGGGATTCACCCCTCCACTTT. As protein: CASSPGDSPLHF.

This clone has only a few counts. The V gene is TRBV29-1, the J gene TRBJ1-3, with D unresolved. CDR1 SQVTM and CDR2 ANQGSEA come from the germline V gene. The germline V and J ends were trimmed by 4 bases and 0 bases, with 10 bases remaining between them. The CDR3 has 14 residues. CDR3 in DNA: TGCAGCGTTGTACGAGAAAACTCTGGAAACACCATATATTTT. Protein product: CSVVRENSGNTIYF.

The chain combines TRBV5-1 with TRBJ2-3; TRBD2 aligns across 7 bases. Germline trimming cut 5 bases from V and 0 bases from J; bases unmatched to any gene: 9. The germline CDR1 and CDR2 sequences are SGHRS and YFSETQ. This CDR3 contains 16 residues. The CDR3 here is CASRLGSSGSTDTQYF. CDR3 bases: TGCGCCAGCAGGCTGGGGTCTAGCGGCAGCACAGATACGCAGTATTTT.

This clone was counted a few times. V usage is TRBV19 and J usage is TRBJ2-3; TRBD2 matches 9 bases. Losses at the gene ends were 5 bases for V and 3 bases for J; bases not matched to a gene: 6. Germline V gene lookup returns CDR1 LNHDA and CDR2 SQIVND (reference sequence). CDR3 length: 15 amino acids. Written as DNA, the CDR3 is TGTGCCAGTAGTGCCCCCCTAGCGGGGACAGATACGCAGTATTTT. Translating gives CASSAPLAGTDTQYF. The variable domain in full, completed from reference TRBV19 and TRBJ2-3, reads DGGITQSPKYLFRKEGQNVTLSCEQNLNHDAMYWYRQDPGQGLRLIYYSQIVNDFQKGDIAEGYSVSREKKESFPLTVTSAQKNPTAFYLCASSAPLAGTDTQYFGPGTRLTVL.

The chain uses TRBV10-3 and TRBJ2-7, with TRBD1 as a possible D gene (6 bases). V was pared by 0 bases and J by 3 bases, with 12 bases between. Germline CDR1 is ENHRY and CDR2 is SYGVKD. This CDR3 contains 15 residues. CDR3 bases: TGTGCCATCAGTGAGTCACAGGGATGGGGCTACGAGCAGTACTTC. Encoded protein: CAISESQGWGYEQYF.

The chain is built from TRBV28 and TRBJ1-1, with D hard to call. CDR1 and CDR2 (germline): MDHEN, SYDVKM. V lost 5 bases and J 3 bases, leaving 4 bases between the germline ends. The CDR3 extends over 11 amino acids. For the CDR3, the DNA is TGTGCCAGCAGTCGGGACACTGAAGCTTTCTTT. Its translation: CASSRDTEAFF.

This clone was counted a few times. The rearrangement uses TRBV12-2 and TRBJ2-7; the table's D call, TRBD1, was not checked against the DNA. TRBV12-2 has pseudogene status. The CDR3 is 15 residues long. This CDR3 reads CASRHYRGISYEQYF. The CDR3 coding sequence is TGTGCAAGTCGCCATTACAGGGGCATCTCCTACGAGCAGTACTTC.

The chain is built from TRBV28 and TRBJ1-5; D gene ambiguous. Trimming removed 3 bases at V and 4 bases at J, with 7 bases between. CDR3 size: 13 residues. In germline, CDR1 is MDHEN, CDR2 SYDVKM. CDR3 protein: CASSFPGNQPQHF. The DNA for the CDR3 is TGTGCCAGCAGTTTTCCGGGAAATCAGCCCCAGCATTTT.